This TCR beta chain was recovered during a study of graft-versus-host responses after intestinal transplantation. Study conclusions and caveats: The marrow of recipients harbored GvH clones, and ileum or blood showed some of them first.

Libraries were prepared by immunoSEQ multiplex PCR; TCRdb keeps only in-frame clonotypes and omits some of them. The sample has over 75,000 clones; 80% to 95% are singletons. As for this clone: Its antigen remains unidentified.

The CDR3 runs 14 residues. Germline CDR1 and CDR2: MGHRA and YSYEKL. V lost 4 bases and J lost 4; bases outside the gene matches: 5. This clonotype was obtained from a human donor who was the organ donor for an intestinal transplant. Specimen: unstimulated CD8+ T cells sorted from spleen or lymph node cells, collected before transplant. J is TRBJ2-7 and V is TRBV4-1, with 9 bases identical to TRBD2. The DNA of the CDR3 is TGCGCCAGCAGCCTGGTAGCGGGAGAGTACGAGCAGTACTTC. Translated, it gives CASSLVAGEYEQYF.